This T cell receptor (beta chain) is drawn from a study of Ad26.COV2.S vaccination and SARS-CoV-2 variants (dated by TCRdb to the early 2020s). For the study in its entirety: TCRbeta repertoire sequencing was used to assess the specificity and breadth of SARS-CoV-2-reactive T cell receptors after Ad26.COV2.S vaccination. The TCR-sequenced set comprised about 32 samples: 19 Ad26.COV2.S vaccine recipients, 5 placebo recipients and 8 SARS-CoV-2 convalescent individuals.

Concerning this clone: The antigen this receptor binds is unknown. Base qualities are not recorded, but no much larger clone differs from it by a single base.

The CDR3 holds 13 amino acids from the cysteine to the phenylalanine. The retained sequence is limited to the CDR3, 39 bases, with the frame set at the first base. CDR1 and CDR2 (MNHEY, SVGAGI) derive from the germline V gene. From V the trimming removes 8 bases and from J it removes 3 bases, while the gene matches leave 5 bases of the junction unaccounted for. TCRbeta CDR3 regions were sequenced with the immunoSEQ Assay. After extraction, genomic DNA underwent amplification by bias-controlled multiplex PCR, followed by high-throughput sequencing. The authors' analysis ran thus. To quantify the absolute abundance of each unique TCRbeta CDR3 region, sequences were collapsed and filtered. T cell fraction was estimated by normalization of TCRbeta template counts to usable DNA, with usable DNA being measured through amplification of reference genes present in all nucleated cells. Repertoire TCRs were annotated as SARS-CoV-2-specific when V gene, CDR3 amino acid sequence and J gene were exactly matched to a known reactive TCR set. The reference SARS-CoV-2 TCR set was derived from MIRA and filtered for enrichment in COVID-19-positive ImmuneCODE repertoires, a step that removed public or cross-reactive TCRs. Using the MIRA antigens, annotated TCRs were further analysed by specific ORF or by position within an ORF. Depth was the summed frequency of annotated unique rearrangements, while breadth was defined as annotated unique rearrangements over total unique productive rearrangements. Group comparisons of TCR breadth used two-sided Wilcoxon rank-sum tests. Sourced from immuneACCESS, this table was stored by TCRdb with only in-frame sequences that have V and J called. A share of the clones is absent; for the studies checked, an unresolved V gene accounts for under half, and the remainder has no known explanation. The V and J calls and clone size are taken from that table; D and trimming were inferred from the DNA. The sample contains 300,000 to 450,000 clones, 92% of them found a single time. The ten top clones hold around 4% of the sample.

Overall study results and their limits: The authors noted that total T cell responses may have been underestimated by the TCR breadth and depth analyses. Higher spike-specific TCR breadth was observed in Ad26.COV2.S recipients than in placebo recipients (P = 0.0014). Vaccine and placebo recipients had similar non-spike TCR breadth, a finding consistent with the vaccine containing only spike. After vaccination, spike-specific CD8+ and CD4+ T cell responses were reported to show substantial breadth.

This specimen's time point label, interpreted: individuals recovered from natural SARS-CoV-2 infection. The sample consisted of peripheral blood, taken after recovery from COVID-19. This clonotype was sampled from a human donor who had recovered from COVID-19. This receptor chain uses TRBV6-5 and TRBJ2-7, with 9 central nucleotides matching TRBD1. For the CDR3, the sequence is CASHQGQGYEQYF. The DNA sequence is TGTGCCAGCCACCAGGGACAGGGCTACGAGCAGTACTTC.